Below, 23 T cell receptor beta chains from the same sample are listed, as sequenced in a study of T cells in Graves' hyperthyroidism and ophthalmopathy. The TCR beta CDR3 regions underwent amplification using RNA transcripts as the source. The TCR CDR3 first-round RT-PCR relied on the HTBI primer set. TCRdb passed the multiplex PCR reads through MiXCR, listing each CDR3 protein once. The sample records about 290,000 distinct CDR3 sequences, approximately 12% being singletons. Sequencing was performed on blood. These TCRs come from a woman between 25 and 40 years old with Graves' hyperthyroidism that later progressed to Graves' ophthalmopathy.

This clonotype has a count of ten or more. The chain joins TRBV6-2 or TRBV6-3 to TRBJ2-7, with 7 positions matching TRBD1. The V and J ends lost 8 bases and 3 bases, in that order; junction bases with no gene match: 16. The CDR3 length is 16 residues. CDR1 and CDR2 from the germline V gene are MNHEY and SVGEGT. DNA of the CDR3: TGTGCCAGCCCTCCCCGGGACAGACTATCCGTCTACGAGCAGTACTTC. It encodes CASPPRDRLSVYEQYF.

This clonotype was detected many times. The V and J genes are TRBV7-2 and TRBJ1-2, with D unresolved. The CDR3 is made up of 13 amino acids. Germline V gene sequence: CDR1 SGHTA, CDR2 FQGNSA. V was pared by 2 bases and J by 8 bases, with 12 bases between. The CDR3 reads CASSLISGGGYTF. The CDR3 coding sequence is TGTGCCAGCAGCTTAATTTCTGGAGGGGGCTACACCTTC.

Ten or more counts support this clonotype. The gene calls are TRBV19 and TRBJ2-2; unclear D gene. This CDR3 spans 13 amino acids. Trimming left V 3 bases short and J 7 bases short, with 9 bases between. CDR1 is LNHDA and CDR2 is SQIVND in the germline V gene (reference sequence). The CDR3 region is CASSIFVGGELFF. The CDR3 DNA follows: TGTGCCAGTAGTATTTTTGTCGGCGGGGAGCTGTTTTTT.

The rearrangement links TRBV20-1 to TRBJ2-2, with D possibly matching TRBD1 (6 bases). Germline V gene data show CDR1 as DFQATT and CDR2 as SNEGSKA (reference sequence). CDR3 length equals 15 residues. Trimming cost V 1 base and J 0 bases, with 9 bases left between them. The CDR3 nucleotides are TGCAGTGCTAGAGTGGGGACACCGAACACCGGGGAGCTGTTTTTT. Protein sequence: CSARVGTPNTGELFF.

The chain uses TRBV4-2 and TRBJ2-1; 11 bases match TRBD2. Germline-derived CDR1 and CDR2 are LGHNA and YNFKEQ. Trimming cost V 0 bases and J 3 bases; bases outside gene matches: 7. The CDR3 runs to 18 residues. The CDR3 nucleotides read TGTGCCAGCAGCCAAGACCCCACCGGGACTAGCGGCTACAATGAGCAGTTCTTC. This sequence encodes CASSQDPTGTSGYNEQFF.

This clonotype came up many times. The CDR3 here is CASSPRWSNQPQHF. The CDR3 coding sequence is TGTGCCAGCAGTCCTCGGTGGAGCAATCAGCCCCAGCATTTT. The V and J genes are TRBV28 and TRBJ1-5, with no clear D. This CDR3 spans 14 amino acids. Trimming removed 5 bases from V and 1 base from J, with 9 bases in between. Per the germline V gene, CDR1 is MDHEN and CDR2 is SYDVKM.

This clonotype has at least ten counts. The chain employs TRBV20-1 and TRBJ1-1; D not certain. Germline-derived CDR1 and CDR2 are DFQATT and SNEGSKA (reference sequence). V shed 0 bases and J shed 0 bases, with 8 bases lying between them. The CDR3 is made up of 14 amino acids. The chain's CDR3 is CSAREERLNTEAFF. The DNA of the CDR3 is TGCAGTGCTAGAGAGGAGAGGTTGAACACTGAAGCTTTCTTT.

This clonotype was observed at least ten times. The chain employs TRBV28 and TRBJ1-2; tentative D call: TRBD1 (6 bases). Germline values: CDR1 MDHEN, CDR2 SYDVKM. This CDR3 contains 15 residues. Trimming removed 2 bases at V and 4 bases at J, with 14 bases between. For the CDR3, the DNA is TGTGCCAGCAGTTTAGGGGGGCTATCCTCCTATGGCTACACCTTC. Residues: CASSLGGLSSYGYTF.

The chain recombines TRBV28 with TRBJ2-4; D may be TRBD1 (5 bases). The germline V gene has CDR1 MDHEN and CDR2 SYDVKM. V lost 1 base and J lost 8, with 15 bases in between. The CDR3 loop spans 15 amino acids. CDR3 coding DNA: TGTGCCAGCAGTTTATCACTGCAGGGTAGTGACATTCAGTACTTC. This sequence encodes CASSLSLQGSDIQYF.

The chain carries TRBV5-6 and TRBJ2-7; the D gene is possibly TRBD1 (6 bases). Germline V gene data show CDR1 as SGHDT and CDR2 as YYEEEE. There are 16 residues in the CDR3. Trimming pared 4 bases from V and 3 bases from J, leaving 20 bases between. The CDR3 DNA reads as TGTGCCAGCAGCGCGCGTGCCGGGACAAGGCTCTACGAGCAGTACTTC. Translation: CASSARAGTRLYEQYF.

The table lists this clonotype with many counts. The chain has TRBV28 and TRBJ1-1; a possible D gene is TRBD1 (5 bases). The germline gives CDR1 MDHEN, CDR2 SYDVKM. The CDR3 runs 16 residues. Trimming left V 3 bases short and J 5 bases short, with 19 bases between. The CDR3 protein is CASSFLWGGGRTEAFF. Written as DNA, the CDR3 is TGTGCCAGCAGTTTTTTGTGGGGCGGGGGTAGGACTGAAGCTTTCTTT.

This clonotype has more than one count but fewer than ten. The chain uses TRBV28 and TRBJ2-7, with 7 bases identical to TRBD2. CDR1 MDHEN and CDR2 SYDVKM come from the germline V gene. This CDR3 has 13 residues. V dropped 7 bases and J dropped 8; count of bases not matched to a gene: 11. CDR3 bases: TGTGCCAGCAACATGGGGGGGATCCGCCAGCAGTACTTC. Residues: CASNMGGIRQQYF.

This clonotype was seen many times. The V call is TRBV7-8, the J call TRBJ2-3; 7 bases are shared with TRBD2. V dropped 1 base and J dropped 3; count of bases not matched to a gene: 7. This CDR3 is 16 amino acids long. CDR1 is SGHVS and CDR2 is FQNEAQ in the germline V gene. CDR3 nucleotide sequence: TGTGCCAGCAGCTTAGTTGCGGGAGAATGGACAGATACGCAGTATTTT. Translation: CASSLVAGEWTDTQYF.

This sequence joins TRBV29-1 and TRBJ2-7, with 7 nucleotides matching TRBD1. The CDR3 consists of 14 residues. With 5 bases clipped from V and 0 bases from J, the junction kept 7 bases outside the gene matches. Germline V gene lookup returns CDR1 SQVTM and CDR2 ANQGSEA. For the CDR3, the DNA is TGCAGCGTTCAGGACAGGATCAGCTCCTACGAGCAGTACTTC. This translates into CSVQDRISSYEQYF.

Remarks on this clonotype: A much larger clone is a single base away; this may be a read error. The chain links TRBV12-5 to TRBJ1-1, with D perhaps TRBD1 (6 bases). This CDR3 comprises 12 residues. CDR1 is LGHNT and CDR2 is FRNRAP in the germline V gene. Trimming took off 1 base at V and 7 bases at J, with 7 bases between the two ends. The CDR3 nucleotides read TGTGCTAGTGGTTTGGGGACAGTTGAAGCTTTCTTT. It is translated as CASGLGTVEAFF.

V and J are TRBV6-2 or TRBV6-3 and TRBJ2-1, with D perhaps matching TRBD2 (5 bases). Trimming shortened V by 2 bases and J by 12 bases, and 17 bases separated the two germline ends. Germline V gene sequence: CDR1 MNHEY, CDR2 SVGEGT. The CDR3 loop spans 14 amino acids. As DNA, the CDR3 is TGTGCCAGCAGTTACCCCCCCCGAGGGTTCGGGCAGTTCTTC. Amino acid sequence: CASSYPPRGFGQFF.

This clonotype has a count of ten or more. The chain joins TRBV3-1 to TRBJ2-7; D uncertain. The CDR3 is made up of 12 amino acids. Trimming removed 3 bases at V and 4 bases at J, with 7 bases between. The V gene's germline CDR1 is LGHDT and CDR2 YNNKEL (reference sequence). The CDR3 region is CASSQTQYEQYF. The CDR3, as DNA: TGTGCCAGCAGCCAGACACAGTACGAGCAGTACTTC.

This clonotype was detected many times. The chain joins TRBV7-8 to TRBJ2-5; D perhaps matches TRBD1 (5 bases). V dropped 2 bases and J dropped 4 bases, with 17 bases sitting between them. Germline CDR1 reads SGHVS; CDR2 reads FQNEAQ. This CDR3 contains 16 residues. The DNA of the CDR3 is TGTGCCAGCAGCTTATCCACCAACCAGGGAAGAGAGACCCAGTACTTC. It specifies CASSLSTNQGRETQYF. Together with reference TRBV7-8 and TRBJ2-5, the CDR3 gives the full variable domain: GAGVSQSPRYKVAKRGQDVALRCDPISGHVSLFWYQQALGQGPEFLTYFQNEAQLDKSGLPSDRFFAERPEGSVSTLKIQRTQQEDSAVYLCASSLSTNQGRETQYFGPGTRLLVL.

The V and J genes are TRBV6-2 or TRBV6-3 and TRBJ2-5; D possibly corresponds to TRBD1 (5 bases). The ends were cut back, 7 bases at V and 4 bases at J, with 10 bases in the middle. This CDR3 region has 12 residues. Germline V gene sequence: CDR1 MNHEY, CDR2 SVGEGT. CDR3 region: CASTLRGETQYF. In nucleotides, the CDR3 is TGTGCCAGCACTTTAAGGGGAGAGACCCAGTACTTC.

This clonotype was observed many times. The gene calls are TRBV2 and TRBJ2-6, with 14 positions matching TRBD2. With V trimmed by 6 bases and J by 1 base, 11 bases remained unmatched. In germline, CDR1 is SNHLY, CDR2 FYNNEI. The CDR3 has 20 amino acids. The CDR3 here is CASSGLAGGGLSSGANVLTF. CDR3 DNA: TGTGCCAGCAGCGGACTAGCGGGAGGTGGACTGTCGTCTGGGGCCAACGTCCTGACTTTC. Variable domain in full (rest from reference TRBV2 and TRBJ2-6): EPEVTQTPSHQVTQMGQEVILRCVPISNHLYFYWYRQILGQKVEFLVSFYNNEISEKSEIFDDQFSVERPDGSNFTLKIRSTKLEDSAMYFCASSGLAGGGLSSGANVLTFGAGSRLTVL.

V is TRBV19 and J is TRBJ2-7; 8 bases are a match to TRBD1. Germline-derived CDR1 and CDR2 are LNHDA and SQIVND (reference sequence). This CDR3 spans 13 amino acids. In DNA, the CDR3 is TGTGCAGTTGCTGGACAGGGTTTCTACGAGCAGTACTTC. Amino acids: CAVAGQGFYEQYF.

The chain has TRBV6-1 and TRBJ2-7, with D tentatively TRBD1 or TRBD2 (6 bases each). This CDR3 spans 13 amino acids. Germline V CDR1 and CDR2: MNHNS, SASEGT. Trimming stripped 10 bases from V and 0 bases from J, with 13 bases between. CDR3 DNA sequence: TGTGCCACCCGGAGGGGGATCTCCTACGAGCAGTACTTC. Protein: CATRRGISYEQYF.

This clonotype came up many times. This rearrangement joins TRBV5-6 to TRBJ2-2; D call uncertain. V was clipped by 5 bases and J by 7 bases, with 6 bases between them. Germline V gene sequence: CDR1 SGHDT, CDR2 YYEEEE. This CDR3 has 11 residues. CDR3 nucleotide sequence: TGTGCCAGCAGTGAGAACGGGGAGCTGTTTTTT. Its translation is CASSENGELFF.